The next 29 T cell receptor beta chains were all read from a single sample in a study of blood T cell repertoires in COVID-19. Generated by immunoSEQ multiplex PCR, the TCRdb table keeps only in-frame clones and is missing some. Of more than 85,000 clones in the sample, roughly 92% were seen once. Sample: peripheral blood. Source of these receptors: a man aged 65 to 79 with acute or convalescent COVID-19.

This clone came up once. V is TRBV7-2 and J is TRBJ1-1; 7 positions match TRBD1. V shed 0 bases and J 5 bases; nucleotides not matched to a gene: 3. CDR1 and CDR2 (germline): SGHTA, FQGNSA. The CDR3 is 14 amino acids. The CDR3 nucleotides are TGTGCCAGCAGCTTAGCTCAGGGGGATACTGAAGCTTTCTTT. It is translated as CASSLAQGDTEAFF. Supplemented by reference TRBV7-2 and TRBJ1-1, the full variable domain reads GAGVSQSPSNKVTEKGKDVELRCDPISGHTALYWYRQSLGQGLEFLIYFQGNSAPDKSGLPSDRFSAERTGGSVSTLTIQRTQQEDSAVYLCASSLAQGDTEAFFGQGTRLTVV.

In nucleotides, the CDR3 is TGTGCCAGCAGCGACAGGGTTGAGCAGTACTTC. It is translated as CASSDRVEQYF. The chain has TRBV12-3 or TRBV12-4 and TRBJ2-7; 7 bases map to TRBD1. This CDR3 region has 11 residues. The V and J ends lost 6 bases and 7 bases, in that order; junction bases with no gene match: 3.

The chain combines TRBV6-2 or TRBV6-3 with TRBJ2-1; the match to TRBD2 covers 8 bases. CDR1 and CDR2 (germline): MNHEY, SVGEGT. After removal of 4 bases from V and 8 bases from J, the junction contained 10 bases not matched to a gene. This CDR3 contains 15 residues. CDR3 protein: CASSSGTSLVYEQFF. Written as DNA, the CDR3 is TGTGCCAGCAGTTCTGGGACTAGTCTCGTCTATGAGCAGTTCTTC.

This chain links TRBV5-4 with TRBJ2-2; 9 nucleotides agree with TRBD1. Losses at the gene ends were 5 bases for V and 1 base for J; bases not matched to a gene: 6. The CDR3 runs 16 residues. Looked up from germline, CDR1 is SGHNT and CDR2 is YYREEE (reference sequence). This chain's CDR3 is CASRRDRERNTGELFF. The CDR3 DNA reads as TGTGCCAGCAGACGGGACAGGGAAAGGAACACCGGGGAGCTGTTTTTT.

V gene TRBV5-1 combines with J gene TRBJ2-1, with TRBD2 identical over 7 bases. The CDR3 loop spans 14 amino acids. From germline, CDR1 is SGHRS and CDR2 YFSETQ. The junction had 0 bases not matched to a gene; V was cut back by 3 bases and J by 0 bases. CDR3 DNA: TGCGCCAGCAGCTCGGGAGGCTCCTACAATGAGCAGTTCTTC. It translates to CASSSGGSYNEQFF.

The J gene is TRBJ2-7, the V gene TRBV4-2; D may be TRBD2 (6 bases). The CDR3 sequence is 14 residues long. CDR1 is LGHNA and CDR2 is YNFKEQ in the germline V gene. Between the trimmed V and J ends, which lost 3 bases and 1 base, there was a span of 10 bases. The DNA for the CDR3 is TGTGCCAGCAGCCAGGAGGACTATTCCTACGAGCAGTACTTC. As protein: CASSQEDYSYEQYF.

V is TRBV5-1 and J is TRBJ1-5, with D uncertain. This CDR3 region has 14 residues. V lost 0 bases, J lost 3 bases, and 7 bases lay in between. The germline gives CDR1 SGHRS, CDR2 YFSETQ. CDR3 loop: CASSLGADNQPQHF. The CDR3, as DNA: TGCGCCAGCAGCTTGGGGGCAGACAATCAGCCCCAGCATTTT.

The chain recombines TRBV6-5 with TRBJ2-2, with TRBD2 as a possible D gene (5 bases). This CDR3 is 15 amino acids long. Trimming took off 4 bases at V and 4 bases at J, with 13 bases between the two ends. Germline assignment: CDR1 MNHEY and CDR2 SVGAGI. Written as DNA, the CDR3 is TGTGCCAGCAGTTTAAAGCGGACGTTCACCGGGGAGCTGTTTTTT. Translated, it gives CASSLKRTFTGELFF.

In DNA form, the CDR3 reads TGTGCCAGCAGTGAATCGGACAGAAGGAACACTGAAGCTTTCTTT. Translation: CASSESDRRNTEAFF. The rearrangement joins TRBV25-1 to TRBJ1-1; tentatively, D is TRBD1 (6 bases). V was shortened by 1 base and J by 1 base, with 10 bases between the two germline ends. The CDR3 runs to 15 residues. Germline V gene data show CDR1 as MGHDK and CDR2 as SYGVNS.

The chain links TRBV3-1 (or the pseudogene TRBV3-2) to TRBJ1-1; the match to TRBD1 covers 11 bases. The germline gives CDR1 LGHDT, CDR2 YNNKEL (reference sequence). Trimming at V came to 1 base and at J to 7 bases, leaving 8 bases not matched to a gene. The CDR3 consists of 16 residues. In DNA form, the CDR3 reads TGTGCCAGCAGCCAAGGGGACAGGGGGGGGTACGGTGAAGCTTTCTTT. It translates to CASSQGDRGGYGEAFF.

This chain uses TRBV2 with TRBJ2-7; tentatively, D is TRBD1 (5 bases). Trimming cost V 3 bases and J 3 bases, with 15 bases left between them. Germline V gives CDR1 SNHLY, CDR2 FYNNEI. This CDR3 contains 15 residues. The CDR3 DNA sequence: TGTGCCAGCAGTGAGGCCCGCGGACATGTCTACGAGCAGTACTTC. Translation: CASSEARGHVYEQYF.

The V gene is TRBV18, the J gene TRBJ1-1; 7 bases are shared with TRBD1. CDR3 size: 14 residues. V gave up 6 bases and J gave up 0 bases; unmatched junction bases: 4. Germline CDR1 is KGHSH and CDR2 is LQKENI. This chain's CDR3 is CASSLTGMNTEAFF. CDR3 sequence (DNA): TGTGCCAGCTCCCTGACAGGGATGAACACTGAAGCTTTCTTT.

This chain links TRBV10-1 with TRBJ1-2; TRBD1 matches at 9 bases. The CDR3 runs 13 residues. Germline V gene lookup returns CDR1 WNHNN and CDR2 SYGVQD (reference sequence). V shed 6 bases and J 8 bases; nucleotides not matched to a gene: 7. The CDR3 DNA is TGCGCCAGCAGCGACGGGACAGGGCGCGGCTACACCTTC. Amino acid sequence: CASSDGTGRGYTF.

V usage is TRBV6-5 and J usage is TRBJ2-7, with TRBD2 as a possible D gene (5 bases). The V and J ends lost 10 bases and 0 bases respectively, with 10 bases between them. Looked up from germline, CDR1 is MNHEY and CDR2 is SVGAGI. The CDR3 contains 12 residues. Written as DNA, the CDR3 is TGTGCCACGGGGAGCGGCTCCTACGAGCAGTACTTC. Translation: CATGSGSYEQYF.

The chain combines TRBV2 with TRBJ1-2, with TRBD1 identical over 11 bases. The germline gives CDR1 SNHLY, CDR2 FYNNEI. The length of the CDR3 is 15 residues. Losses at the gene ends were 6 bases for V and 4 bases for J; bases not matched to a gene: 7. Here the CDR3 reads CASSGQGASSYGYTF. The CDR3 nucleotides are TGTGCCAGCAGCGGACAGGGGGCATCAAGCTATGGCTACACCTTC.

The V and J genes are TRBV11-3 and TRBJ1-6; 7 positions agree with TRBD1. The CDR3 is 16 residues long. Germline V lookup: CDR1 SGHNT, CDR2 YENEEA. V was pared by 2 bases and J by 4 bases, with 5 bases of the junction left unmatched. The chain's CDR3 is CASSLLQGNYNSPLHF. The CDR3 DNA sequence: TGTGCCAGCAGCTTATTACAGGGGAATTATAATTCACCCCTCCACTTT.

The V call is TRBV10-1, the J call TRBJ2-4; 8 nucleotides agree with TRBD2. Germline-derived CDR1 and CDR2 are WNHNN and SYGVQD (reference sequence). V lost 2 bases, J lost 10 bases, and 7 bases stayed unmatched. The CDR3 is made up of 14 amino acids. The CDR3 loop reads CASSEAYGGGIQYF. As DNA, the CDR3 is TGCGCCAGCAGTGAGGCGTACGGGGGGGGAATTCAGTACTTC.

The genes are TRBV6-6 and TRBJ2-7; TRBD1 agrees at 9 bases. J gave up 6 bases and V 7 bases, and 7 bases lay outside the gene matches. Per the germline V gene, CDR1 is MNHNY and CDR2 is SVGAGI (reference sequence). The CDR3 length is 13 residues. The CDR3 region has the DNA TGTGCCAGCACCAGACAGGGGGGATCCGAGCAGTACTTC. Translating gives CASTRQGGSEQYF.

This rearrangement joins TRBV5-4 to TRBJ2-2, with D possibly TRBD2 on 6 matching bases. CDR3 size: 15 residues. In germline, CDR1 is SGHNT, CDR2 YYREEE (reference sequence). With 4 bases removed from V and 3 bases from J, the gap between germline ends came to 13 bases. CDR3 DNA sequence: TGTGCCAGCAGCCCTGGGGGGTCCTACACCGGGGAGCTGTTTTTT. Translating gives CASSPGGSYTGELFF. The complete variable domain, with remaining parts taken from reference TRBV5-4 and TRBJ2-2, reads ETGVTQSPTHLIKTRGQQVTLRCSSQSGHNTVSWYQQALGQGPQFIFQYYREEENGRGNFPPRFSGLQFPNYSSELNVNALELDDSALYLCASSPGGSYTGELFFGEGSRLTVL.

The V call is TRBV6-5, the J call TRBJ1-2; the match to TRBD1 covers 7 bases. Germline V gene lookup returns CDR1 MNHEY and CDR2 SVGAGI. This CDR3 is 13 amino acids long. J was trimmed by 3 bases and V by 5 bases; bases with no gene match: 3. CDR3 sequence: CASSPGTDYGYTF. In DNA, the CDR3 is TGTGCCAGCAGTCCCGGGACAGACTATGGCTACACCTTC.

This chain joins TRBV6-1 and TRBJ1-2; possibly TRBD1 for D (6 bases). V was shortened by 0 bases and J by 1 base, with 12 bases between the two germline ends. The V gene's germline CDR1 is MNHNS and CDR2 SASEGT. CDR3 length: 16 residues. DNA of the CDR3: TGTGCCAGCAGTGAAGCAGGGGGACCGGGTAACTATGGCTACACCTTC. The encoded protein is CASSEAGGPGNYGYTF.

The chain's CDR3 is CASTPWATSTDTQYF. CDR3 nucleotides: TGTGCCAGCACCCCGTGGGCTACCAGCACAGATACGCAGTATTTT. V gene TRBV7-9 combines with J gene TRBJ2-3; D gene ambiguous. The CDR3 is 15 residues long. The germline gives CDR1 SEHNR, CDR2 FQNEAQ (reference sequence). Trimming shortened V by 7 bases and J by 0 bases, and 14 bases separated the two germline ends.

A single count supports this clone. The chain couples TRBV29-1 to TRBJ1-2, with 8 bases identical to TRBD1. The CDR3 loop spans 15 amino acids. V lost 3 bases to trimming and J lost 4 bases; unmatched junction nucleotides: 10. CDR1 is SQVTM and CDR2 is ANQGSEA in the germline V gene. DNA for the CDR3: TGCAGCGTTGATTCCTCGCTGACAGGGGCCTATGGCTACACCTTC. Protein: CSVDSSLTGAYGYTF.

The CDR3: CASSFTPSGRYNEQFF. The DNA of the CDR3 is TGTGCCAGCAGTTTTACCCCTAGCGGGAGGTACAATGAGCAGTTCTTC. The chain links TRBV28 to TRBJ2-1; 11 nucleotides align to TRBD2. The CDR3 has 16 residues. Germline assignment: CDR1 MDHEN and CDR2 SYDVKM. With 3 bases clipped from V and 4 bases from J, the junction kept 5 bases outside the gene matches.

The V gene is TRBV7-2, the J gene TRBJ1-2; D not certain. The CDR3 is 15 residues long. The V gene's germline CDR1 is SGHTA and CDR2 FQGNSA. Trimming took 6 bases from V and 5 from J, leaving 19 bases between them. The DNA of the CDR3 is TGTGCCAGCAGAACTGAGGTCTGGGAGGCTTATGGCTACACCTTC. Protein product: CASRTEVWEAYGYTF.

V and J are TRBV20-1 and TRBJ2-3; 12 bases match TRBD2. J was trimmed by 10 bases and V by 3 bases; bases with no gene match: 8. Per the germline V gene, CDR1 is DFQATT and CDR2 is SNEGSKA (reference sequence). This CDR3 spans 14 amino acids. Here the CDR3 DNA reads TGCAGTGCTAGTCCTAGCGGGGGGGTTTGGGCGCAGTATTTT. Its protein product is CSASPSGGVWAQYF.

This clone appeared once. One junction end disagrees with the germline gene, perhaps due to a read error. Other DNA sequences from this sample encode an identical CDR3 as well. The chain is built from TRBV28 and TRBJ2-1; the match to TRBD2 covers 8 bases. This CDR3 comprises 16 residues. Germline V CDR1 and CDR2: MDHEN, SYDVKM. The chain's CDR3 is CASSFLGVAGYNEQFF. The CDR3 nucleotides read TGTGCCAGCAGTTTCTTGGGCGTAGCGGGATACAATGAACAGTTCTTC. Using reference TRBV28 and TRBJ2-1 for the parts outside the CDR3, the full variable domain is DVKVTQSSRYLVKRTGEKVFLECVQDMDHENMFWYRQDPGLGLRLIYFSYDVKMKEKGDIPEGYSVSREKKERFSLILESASTNQTSMYLCASSFLGVAGYNEQFFGPGTRLTVL.

This clone was recorded once. The chain links TRBV3-1 (or the pseudogene TRBV3-2) to TRBJ2-5; the D gene is possibly TRBD2 (5 bases). Trimming cost V 0 bases and J 4 bases, with 12 bases left between them. CDR3 length: 15 residues. CDR1 and CDR2 (germline): LGHDT, YNNKEL (reference sequence). CDR3 sequence: CASSQEGGDLETQYF. Here the CDR3 DNA reads TGTGCCAGCAGCCAAGAAGGAGGAGATCTAGAGACCCAGTACTTC.

This chain uses TRBV7-2 with TRBJ2-2; 8 bases align to TRBD2. Trimming removed 2 bases from V and 0 bases from J; junction bases left unmatched: 8. This CDR3 contains 18 residues. CDR1 is SGHTA, CDR2 FQGNSA, per germline. CDR3 DNA: TGTGCCAGCAGCTTAAGGCCGGGACTAGTTTCGAACACCGGGGAGCTGTTTTTT. Translating it yields CASSLRPGLVSNTGELFF.